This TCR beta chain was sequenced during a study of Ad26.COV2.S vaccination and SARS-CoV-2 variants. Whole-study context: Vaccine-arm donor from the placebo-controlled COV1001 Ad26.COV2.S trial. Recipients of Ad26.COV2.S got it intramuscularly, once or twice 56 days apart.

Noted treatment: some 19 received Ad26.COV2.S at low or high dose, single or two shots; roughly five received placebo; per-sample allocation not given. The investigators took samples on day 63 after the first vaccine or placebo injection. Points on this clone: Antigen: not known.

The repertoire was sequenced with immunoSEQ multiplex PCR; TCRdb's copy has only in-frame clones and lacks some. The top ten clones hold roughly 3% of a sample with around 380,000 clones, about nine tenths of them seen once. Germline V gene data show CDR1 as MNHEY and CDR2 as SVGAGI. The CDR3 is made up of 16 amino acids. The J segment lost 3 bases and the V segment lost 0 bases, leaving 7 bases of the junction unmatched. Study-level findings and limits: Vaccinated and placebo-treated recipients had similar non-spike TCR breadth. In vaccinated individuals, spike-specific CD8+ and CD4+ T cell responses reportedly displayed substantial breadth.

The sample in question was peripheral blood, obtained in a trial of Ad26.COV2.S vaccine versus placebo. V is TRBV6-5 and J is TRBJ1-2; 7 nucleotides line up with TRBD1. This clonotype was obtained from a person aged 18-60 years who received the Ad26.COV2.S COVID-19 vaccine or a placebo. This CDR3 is CASSYSTGEGYYGYTF. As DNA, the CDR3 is TGTGCCAGCAGTTACTCAACAGGGGAGGGATACTATGGCTACACCTTC.